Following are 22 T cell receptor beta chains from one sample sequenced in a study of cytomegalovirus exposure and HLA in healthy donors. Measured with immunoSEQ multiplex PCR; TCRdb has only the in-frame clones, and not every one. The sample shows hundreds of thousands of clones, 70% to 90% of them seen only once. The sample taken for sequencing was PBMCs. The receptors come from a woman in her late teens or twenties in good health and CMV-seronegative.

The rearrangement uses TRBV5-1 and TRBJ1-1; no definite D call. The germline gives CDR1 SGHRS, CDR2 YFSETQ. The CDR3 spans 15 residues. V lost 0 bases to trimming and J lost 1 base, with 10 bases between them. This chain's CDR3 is CASSLEGRQNTEAFF. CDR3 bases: TGCGCCAGCAGCTTGGAAGGCAGACAGAACACTGAAGCTTTCTTT. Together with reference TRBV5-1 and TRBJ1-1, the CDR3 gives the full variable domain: KAGVTQTPRYLIKTRGQQVTLSCSPISGHRSVSWYQQTPGQGLQFLFEYFSETQRNKGNFPGRFSGRQFSNSRSEMNVSTLELGDSALYLCASSLEGRQNTEAFFGQGTRLTVV.

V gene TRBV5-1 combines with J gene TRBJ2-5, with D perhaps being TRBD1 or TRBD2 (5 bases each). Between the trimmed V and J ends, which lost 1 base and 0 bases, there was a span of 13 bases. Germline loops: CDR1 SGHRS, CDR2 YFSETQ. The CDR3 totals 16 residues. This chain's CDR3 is CASSLRTGRYQETQYF. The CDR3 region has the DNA TGCGCCAGCAGCTTGAGGACGGGGCGGTACCAAGAGACCCAGTACTTC.

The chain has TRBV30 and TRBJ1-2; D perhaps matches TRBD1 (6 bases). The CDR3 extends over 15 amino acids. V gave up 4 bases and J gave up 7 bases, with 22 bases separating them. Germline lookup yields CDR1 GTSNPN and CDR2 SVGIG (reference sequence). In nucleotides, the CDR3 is TGTGCCTGGACCCCACCCCCTCACAGGGCGGTTGGCTACACCTTC. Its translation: CAWTPPPHRAVGYTF.

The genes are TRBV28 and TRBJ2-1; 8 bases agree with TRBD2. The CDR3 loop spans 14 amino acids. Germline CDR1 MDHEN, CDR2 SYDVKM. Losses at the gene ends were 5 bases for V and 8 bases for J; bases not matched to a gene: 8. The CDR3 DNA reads TGTGCCAGCAGTGTGCCGGCGGGAGGTCATGAGCAGTTCTTC. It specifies CASSVPAGGHEQFF. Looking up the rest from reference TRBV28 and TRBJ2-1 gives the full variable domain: DVKVTQSSRYLVKRTGEKVFLECVQDMDHENMFWYRQDPGLGLRLIYFSYDVKMKEKGDIPEGYSVSREKKERFSLILESASTNQTSMYLCASSVPAGGHEQFFGPGTRLTVL.

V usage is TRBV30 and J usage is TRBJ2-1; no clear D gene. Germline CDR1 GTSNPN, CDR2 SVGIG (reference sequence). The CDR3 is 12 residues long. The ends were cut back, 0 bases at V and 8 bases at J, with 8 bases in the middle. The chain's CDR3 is CAWSVRADEQFF. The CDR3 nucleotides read TGTGCCTGGAGTGTACGGGCCGATGAGCAGTTCTTC. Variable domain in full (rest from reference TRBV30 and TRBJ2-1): SQTIHQWPATLVQPVGSPLSLECTVEGTSNPNLYWYRQAAGRGLQLLFYSVGIGQISSEVPQNLSASRPQDRQFILSSKKLLLSDSGFYLCAWSVRADEQFFGPGTRLTVL.

The DNA of the CDR3 is TGTGCCAGCAGCCAAGGAAAGGGGAGCTATGGCTACACCTTC. It yields the protein CASSQGKGSYGYTF. This chain uses TRBV7-9 with TRBJ1-2; D possibly corresponds to TRBD1 (5 bases). The germline CDR1 and CDR2 sequences are SEHNR and FQNEAQ (reference sequence). The CDR3 contains 14 residues. Trimming left V 5 bases short and J 4 bases short, with 14 bases between.

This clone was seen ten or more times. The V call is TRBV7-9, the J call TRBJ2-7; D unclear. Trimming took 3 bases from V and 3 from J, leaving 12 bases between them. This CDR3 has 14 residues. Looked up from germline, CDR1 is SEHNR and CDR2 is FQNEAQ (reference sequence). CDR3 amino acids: CASSFFSGVYEQYF. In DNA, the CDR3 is TGTGCCAGCAGCTTTTTCTCAGGTGTCTACGAGCAGTACTTC.

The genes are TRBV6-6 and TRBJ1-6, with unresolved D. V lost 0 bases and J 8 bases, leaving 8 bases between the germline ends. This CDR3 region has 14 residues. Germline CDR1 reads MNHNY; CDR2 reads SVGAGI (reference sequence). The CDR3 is CASSYSGRDSPLHF. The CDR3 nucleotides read TGTGCCAGCAGTTACTCAGGGCGGGATTCACCCCTCCACTTT.

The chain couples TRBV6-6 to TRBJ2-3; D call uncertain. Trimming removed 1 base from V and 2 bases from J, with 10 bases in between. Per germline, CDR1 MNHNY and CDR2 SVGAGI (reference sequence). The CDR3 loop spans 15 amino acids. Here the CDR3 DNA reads TGTGCCAGCAGTTACTGGTCCAGAGACACAGATACGCAGTATTTT. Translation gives CASSYWSRDTDTQYF.

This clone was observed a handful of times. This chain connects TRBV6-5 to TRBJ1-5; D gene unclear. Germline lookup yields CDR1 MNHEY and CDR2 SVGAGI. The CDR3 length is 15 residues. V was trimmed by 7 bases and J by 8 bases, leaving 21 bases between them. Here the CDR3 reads CASTKKAQVGKPQHF. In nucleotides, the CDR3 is TGTGCCAGCACCAAAAAGGCGCAGGTCGGAAAGCCCCAGCATTTT.

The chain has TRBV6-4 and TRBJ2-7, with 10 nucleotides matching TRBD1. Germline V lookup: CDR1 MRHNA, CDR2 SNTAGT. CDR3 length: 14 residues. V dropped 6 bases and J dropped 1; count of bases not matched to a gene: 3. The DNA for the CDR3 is TGTGCCAGCAGGGACAGGGGGTTGTCCTACGAGCAGTACTTC. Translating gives CASRDRGLSYEQYF.

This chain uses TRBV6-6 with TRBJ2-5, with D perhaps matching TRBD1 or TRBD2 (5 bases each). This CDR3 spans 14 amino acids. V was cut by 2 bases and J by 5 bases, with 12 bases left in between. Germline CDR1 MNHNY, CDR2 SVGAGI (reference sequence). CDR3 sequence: CASSYQGPGETQYF. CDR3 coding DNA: TGTGCCAGCAGTTACCAGGGACCGGGGGAGACCCAGTACTTC.

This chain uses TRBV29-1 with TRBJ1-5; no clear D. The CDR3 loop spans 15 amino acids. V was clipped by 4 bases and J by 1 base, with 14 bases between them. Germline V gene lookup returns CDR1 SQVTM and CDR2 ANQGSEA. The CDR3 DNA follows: TGCAGCGTTGTGGCCGGTTCTGGGAGCAATCAGCCCCAGCATTTT. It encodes CSVVAGSGSNQPQHF.

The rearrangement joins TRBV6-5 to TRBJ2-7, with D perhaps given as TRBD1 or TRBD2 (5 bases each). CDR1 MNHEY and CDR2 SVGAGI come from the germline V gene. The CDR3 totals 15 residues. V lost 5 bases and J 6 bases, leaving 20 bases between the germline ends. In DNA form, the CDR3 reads TGTGCCAGCAGTCTGGCCCCCGCACAGGCGGGCGAGCAGTACTTC. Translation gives CASSLAPAQAGEQYF.

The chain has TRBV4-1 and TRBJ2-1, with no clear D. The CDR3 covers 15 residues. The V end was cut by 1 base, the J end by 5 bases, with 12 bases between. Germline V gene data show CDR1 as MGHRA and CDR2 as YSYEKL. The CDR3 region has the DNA TGCGCCAGCAGCCAAGGTCACTCCAGCGACAATGAGCAGTTCTTC. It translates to CASSQGHSSDNEQFF.

The CDR3: CAISEPSRGTDTQYF. The CDR3 region has the DNA TGTGCCATCAGTGAGCCCTCTAGGGGCACAGATACGCAGTATTTT. V and J are TRBV10-3 and TRBJ2-3, with D unclear. The CDR3 consists of 15 residues. Trimming shortened V by 2 bases and J by 1 base, and 10 bases separated the two germline ends. The germline V gene has CDR1 ENHRY and CDR2 SYGVKD.

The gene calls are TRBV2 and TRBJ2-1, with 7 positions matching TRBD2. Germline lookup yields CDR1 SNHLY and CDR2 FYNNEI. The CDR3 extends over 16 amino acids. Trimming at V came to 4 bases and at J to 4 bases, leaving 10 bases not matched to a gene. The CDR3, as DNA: TGTGCCAGCAGTGCCCGCCTGGCGGGGGTGTACAATGAGCAGTTCTTC. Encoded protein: CASSARLAGVYNEQFF.

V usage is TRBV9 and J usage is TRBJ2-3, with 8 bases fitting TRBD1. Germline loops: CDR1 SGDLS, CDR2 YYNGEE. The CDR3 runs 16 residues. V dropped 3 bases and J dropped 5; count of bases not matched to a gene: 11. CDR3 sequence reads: CASSAAGTGPQDTQYF. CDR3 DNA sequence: TGTGCCAGCAGCGCTGCCGGGACAGGTCCACAAGATACGCAGTATTTT.

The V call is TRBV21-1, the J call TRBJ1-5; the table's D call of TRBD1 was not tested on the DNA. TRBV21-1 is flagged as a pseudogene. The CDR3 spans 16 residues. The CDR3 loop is CASSILDRAEGLCQHF. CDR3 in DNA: TGTGCCAGCAGCATTCTCGACAGGGCCGAAGGGTTGTGCCAGCATTTT.

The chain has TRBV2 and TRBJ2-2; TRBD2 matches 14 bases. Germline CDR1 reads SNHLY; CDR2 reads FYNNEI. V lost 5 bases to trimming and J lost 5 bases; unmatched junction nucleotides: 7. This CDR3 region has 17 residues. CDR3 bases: TGTGCCAGCAGTCCCGGGACTAGCGGGAGCGGAACCGGGGAGCTGTTTTTT. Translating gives CASSPGTSGSGTGELFF.

The CDR3 coding sequence is TGTGCCAGTAGTATTGAGGGCGCACCCAATCAGCCCCAGCATTTT. Translated: CASSIEGAPNQPQHF. The chain recombines TRBV19 with TRBJ1-5; no clear D. The V gene lost 3 bases and the J gene lost 3 bases, with 12 bases spanning the gap. This CDR3 contains 15 residues. Germline CDR1 and CDR2: LNHDA and SQIVND (reference sequence).

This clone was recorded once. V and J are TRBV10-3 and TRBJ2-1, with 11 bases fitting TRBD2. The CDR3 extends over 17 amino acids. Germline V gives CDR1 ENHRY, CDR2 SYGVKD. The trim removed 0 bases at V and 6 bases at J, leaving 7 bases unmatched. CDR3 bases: TGTGCCATCAGTGAGTCTCGTTTAGGGACTAGCGGCAATGAGCAGTTCTTC. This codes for CAISESRLGTSGNEQFF.